This T cell receptor (beta chain) was obtained from a study of cytomegalovirus exposure and HLA in healthy donors. Study overall: Approximately 190 million T cells yielded roughly 100 million unique TCR beta sequences, as an earlier analysis found. Broader study findings: Earlier analysis looked at TCR beta V segments, and most were productive about 87% or about 30% of the time. The likely origin of a cluster of highly shared sequence variants was a sequencing artifact. CMV serostatus was the sole immune exposure data available.

This CDR3 spans 13 amino acids. Losses at the gene ends were 6 bases for V and 3 bases for J; bases not matched to a gene: 2. The germline V gene has CDR1 MNHEY and CDR2 SVGAGI. 60 Vbeta and 13 Jbeta primers were used in PCR. Sequencing used immunoSEQ multiplex PCR; TCRdb keeps in-frame clones, though not all of them. This sample carries 120,000 or so clones, roughly a tenth of them seen once, and the ten largest clones take about 4.6%. Concerning this clone: What it binds is not known.

The specimen sequenced was PBMCs. The V gene is TRBV6-5, the J gene TRBJ1-2; 9 bases match TRBD1. This TCR was recovered from a woman under 30 in good health and CMV-seropositive. CDR3 loop: CASSRQGDYGYTF. CDR3 DNA: TGTGCCAGCAGCAGACAGGGGGACTATGGCTACACCTTC.